This section outlines one T cell receptor (beta chain) sequence together with its context. This sample stems from a study of long-term antiretroviral therapy in people with HIV. With 1 base removed from V and 7 bases from J, the gap between germline ends came to 17 bases. The CDR3 is made up of 17 amino acids. The germline CDR1 and CDR2 sequences are SGHTA and FQGNSA. The assay, immunoSEQ v3.0, was run at survey level. The method was immunoSEQ multiplex PCR; TCRdb's version includes in-frame clones alone and lacks a portion of them. The profile shows under 25,000 clones, approximately 86% of them singletons.

The genes are TRBV7-2 and TRBJ1-6; D ambiguous. This specimen was unsorted PBMCs, taken 0.5 years after starting antiretroviral therapy. This TCR was sampled from a man aged 35 to 55 with HIV. CDR3 in DNA: TGTGCCAGCAGCTTAGTCATCGCTGGCCCAGCCAATTCACCCCTCCACTTT. Amino acids: CASSLVIAGPANSPLHF.